This T cell receptor (beta chain) was observed in a study of cytomegalovirus exposure and HLA in healthy donors. A remark on this clone: What it binds is unknown.

Study-wide points: Prior analysis indicated that the majority of TCR beta V segments exhibited productivity approximately 87% or approximately 30% of the time.

In the PCR, 60 Vbeta and 13 Jbeta primers were used. Clones were sequenced by immunoSEQ multiplex PCR, and TCRdb holds only the in-frame ones, with some missing. This table holds 200,000 or so clones, more than 65% found once. Germline CDR1 and CDR2: SGHTA and FQGNSA. The CDR3 is made up of 19 amino acids. V lost 5 bases and J lost 1; bases outside the gene matches: 13. This clonotype was sampled from a woman in her thirties in good health and CMV-seropositive. The chain carries TRBV7-2 and TRBJ1-3; 11 bases agree with TRBD1. Sample: PBMCs. CDR3 sequence: CASSPRDRGSRRSGNTIYF. CDR3 nucleotides: TGTGCCAGCAGCCCCCGGGACAGGGGGAGTCGAAGGTCTGGAAACACCATATATTTT.